The rows below give T cell receptor beta chains drawn from one sample of a study of blood T cell repertoires in COVID-19. Data came from immunoSEQ multiplex PCR; TCRdb stores just in-frame clones and leaves some out. The sample has approximately 100,000 clones; over 80% are singletons. Sequencing input: peripheral blood. All receptors come from a human donor in a cohort sampled during active COVID-19. Both conserved end residues are part of each CDR3. Each record gives: clone size, D gene, V gene, J gene, CDR3 DNA, CDR3 protein. The D gene is left open where the match is weak. Clone size, where shown, is once, few, many, or a class for clones that have expanded.

>.|.|TRBV2|TRBJ2-7
TGTGCCAGCGGCCAAACAGTTACCTACGAGCAGTACTTC
CASGQTVTYEQYF
>.|TRBD1|TRBV7-3|TRBJ1-3
TGTGCCAGCAGTTTGGGGACAGCCCCTGGAAACACCATATATTTT
CASSLGTAPGNTIYF
>few|.|TRBV7-9|TRBJ1-5
TGTGCCAGCAGCTCCCCAAATCAGCCCCAGCATTTT
CASSSPNQPQHF
>.|.|TRBV7-3|TRBJ1-2
TGTGCCAGCAGCACTGCAGGGTCTAACTATGGCTACACCTTC
CASSTAGSNYGYTF
>.|.|TRBV27|TRBJ1-5
TGTGCCAGCAGTTTTCGGGGGTATCAGCCCCAGCATTTT
CASSFRGYQPQHF
>.|TRBD2|TRBV5-4|TRBJ2-3
TGTGCCAGCAGCTTGGGACTAGCGGGGGGGCCGGAAGATACGCAGTATTTT
CASSLGLAGGPEDTQYF
>.|.|TRBV19|TRBJ1-1
TGTGCCAGTAGTATAGGGGTCAGGGGCGTCCTGAACACTGAAGCTTTCTTT
CASSIGVRGVLNTEAFF
>.|TRBD1|TRBV28|TRBJ1-4
TGTGCCAGCAGTCCACTCGGGACAGGGTCCCGTGAACTGTTTTTT
CASSPLGTGSRELFF
>.|TRBD1|TRBV5-1|TRBJ2-7
TGCGCCAGCAGCTCGGGACAGATTCTCTACGAGCAGTACTTC
CASSSGQILYEQYF
>.|.|TRBV15|TRBJ2-2
TGTGCCGCCCGGGGCGGGACGTGGGACGGGGAGCTGTTTTTT
CAARGGTWDGELFF
>.|.|TRBV9|TRBJ2-1
TGTGCCAGCAGCGTAGCAGGGGAAGTGACCTACAATGAGCAGTTCTTC
CASSVAGEVTYNEQFF
>once|.|TRBV5-4|TRBJ2-4
TGTGCCAGCAGCTTGTCAGGGAATCTAGCCAAAAACATTCAGTACTTC
CASSLSGNLAKNIQYF
>.|.|TRBV18|TRBJ1-1
TGTGCCAGCTCACCAGCGCGGAAGAACACTGAAGCTTTCTTT
CASSPARKNTEAFF
>.|TRBD1|TRBV19|TRBJ2-1
TGTGCCAGTAGTATGGGTTGGGCCGGGACAGGTGAGCAGTTCTTC
CASSMGWAGTGEQFF
>.|TRBD1|TRBV5-4|TRBJ2-5
TGTGCCAGCAGCCTCCGGGGACAGGGGGGAGAGACCCAGTACTTC
CASSLRGQGGETQYF
>.|TRBD1|TRBV13|TRBJ2-7
TGTGCCAGCAGCTTAACCCCAGGACAGGGGGGCGAGCAGTACTTC
CASSLTPGQGGEQYF
>once|.|TRBV5-6|TRBJ2-5
TGTGCCAGCACCCTAGATGGCGCGGGAGAGACCCAGTACTTC
CASTLDGAGETQYF
>.|TRBD2|TRBV4-3|TRBJ2-3
TGCGCCAGCAGCCAAGATCCGGGACTAGCTTACGATACGCAGTATTTT
CASSQDPGLAYDTQYF
>.|.|TRBV7-9|TRBJ2-7
TGTGCCAGCAGCTGGCTCGGGGGAGGACGTCGGGCAGAGCAGTACTTC
CASSWLGGGRRAEQYF
>.|.|TRBV9|TRBJ2-5
TGTGCCAGCAGCGCCTCAGGAGAGACCCAGTACTTC
CASSASGETQYF
>.|.|TRBV7-9|TRBJ2-5
TGTGCCAGCAGCCCTCAAGGCAGGGTCGAGACCCAGTACTTC
CASSPQGRVETQYF
>.|TRBD2|TRBV7-3|TRBJ2-3
TGTGCCAGCAGCTATAACCCTAGCGGGGGGTTGGATACGCAGTATTTT
CASSYNPSGGLDTQYF
>few|.|TRBV7-9|TRBJ1-3
TGTGCCAGCAGCTCTCCGGACAGACTTGGAAACACCATATATTTT
CASSSPDRLGNTIYF
>.|.|TRBV7-3|TRBJ2-2
TGTGCCAGCAGCTCGGGAAATCGTGGGGCCGGGGAGCTGTTTTTT
CASSSGNRGAGELFF
>.|.|TRBV6-5|TRBJ1-3
TGTGCCAGCAGTCGAGGGTCTCTCTCTGGAAACACCATATATTTT
CASSRGSLSGNTIYF
>.|TRBD1|TRBV6-5|TRBJ2-1
TGTGCCAGCAGGGCCGGGACAGGGACCTACAATGAGCAGTTCTTC
CASRAGTGTYNEQFF
>.|.|TRBV4-1|TRBJ1-1
TGCGCCAGCAGCCGTGGGCCCACCACGGGAGGGGTTAGTGAAGCTTTCTTT
CASSRGPTTGGVSEAFF
>.|TRBD1|TRBV7-2|TRBJ2-7
TGTGCCAGCAGCTCCGGGACAGGGGGGATTGGGCAGTACTTC
CASSSGTGGIGQYF
>.|TRBD2|TRBV5-4|TRBJ2-4
TGTGCCAGCAGCCCCGGGGGGGCCAAAAACATTCAGTACTTC
CASSPGGAKNIQYF
>.|.|TRBV2|TRBJ1-2
TGTGCCAGCTTCGGAGAGACAGTCCCCTATGGCTACACCTTC
CASFGETVPYGYTF
>.|TRBD1|TRBV4-2|TRBJ2-7
TGTGCCAGCAGCACATCTCTCTCGCGGACAGGGGCTGGCGAGCAGTACTTC
CASSTSLSRTGAGEQYF
>.|.|TRBV7-7|TRBJ2-2
TGTGCCAGCAGCCCGCGACAGTTCTACACCGGGGAGCTGTTTTTT
CASSPRQFYTGELFF
>.|TRBD1|TRBV19|TRBJ2-3
TGTGCCAGTAGTCAGACAGGGCTTAGCACAGATACGCAGTATTTT
CASSQTGLSTDTQYF
>once|TRBD1|TRBV11-1|TRBJ2-7
TGTGCCAGCAGCTACCGGACAGGGGGGGACTACGAGCAGTACTTC
CASSYRTGGDYEQYF
>.|.|TRBV7-2|TRBJ1-5
TGTGCCAGCAGGGTAAGAGGCAATCAGCCCCAGCATTTT
CASRVRGNQPQHF
>few|TRBD1|TRBV5-1|TRBJ2-1
TGCGCCAGCAGCTTGGCCCAGGGGGCGTTGGCCCTGGGGCAGTTCTTC
CASSLAQGALALGQFF
>.|TRBD1|TRBV19|TRBJ2-5
TGTGCCAGTAGGCGGACAGGGTTTAGGGAGACCCAGTACTTC
CASRRTGFRETQYF
>.|.|TRBV5-6|TRBJ2-7
TGTGCCAGCAGCTTCTATCAGGGTCCCTACGAGCAGTACTTC
CASSFYQGPYEQYF
>once|.|TRBV6-5|TRBJ1-2
TGTGCCAGCAGGCCAGGGGCACGAGGCTACACCTTC
CASRPGARGYTF
>.|TRBD1|TRBV18|TRBJ2-7
TGTGCCAGCTCACGACGACAGGGGGCGTACCACGAGCAGTACTTC
CASSRRQGAYHEQYF
>.|TRBD1|TRBV6-5|TRBJ1-5
TGTGCCAGCAGACCACGGACAGGGAGCAATCAGCCCCAGCATTTT
CASRPRTGSNQPQHF
>.|TRBD1|TRBV28|TRBJ1-3
TGTGCCAGCAGGGGCGGGACAGGCTCTGGAAACACCATATATTTT
CASRGGTGSGNTIYF
>.|.|TRBV5-5|TRBJ1-1
TGTGCCAGCAGCCAGATTCAGGGTACGAACACTGAAGCTTTCTTT
CASSQIQGTNTEAFF
>.|.|TRBV5-1|TRBJ1-3
TGCGCCAGCAGCGCGGGAACGGCTCCTGGAAACACCATATATTTT
CASSAGTAPGNTIYF
>.|.|TRBV2|TRBJ1-5
TGTGCCAGCACGGAATTTACCAGGGGCGCGGTTCAGCCCCAGCATTTT
CASTEFTRGAVQPQHF
>.|.|TRBV14|TRBJ2-2
TGTGCCAGCAGCCAAGCTGAGGGCACCGGGGAGCTGTTTTTT
CASSQAEGTGELFF
>.|.|TRBV6-5|TRBJ1-2
TGTGCCAGCTCCTCCGGGAGAAGCTATGGCTACACCTTC
CASSSGRSYGYTF
>.|TRBD1|TRBV7-2|TRBJ2-7
TGTGCCAGCAGCTTACAACAGGGGTACGAGCAGTACTTC
CASSLQQGYEQYF
>.|TRBD1|TRBV11-3|TRBJ2-1
TGTGCCAGCAGCTCACGACAGGGCAGCAATGAGCAGTTCTTC
CASSSRQGSNEQFF
>.|TRBD2|TRBV7-9|TRBJ2-3
TGTGCCAGCAGCTTACACAGTGGCGGGGGGAGCACAGATACGCAGTATTTT
CASSLHSGGGSTDTQYF
>.|TRBD1|TRBV24-1|TRBJ1-2
TGTGCCACCAGTGATCCAGGGGGTGGGGGCTACACCTTC
CATSDPGGGGYTF